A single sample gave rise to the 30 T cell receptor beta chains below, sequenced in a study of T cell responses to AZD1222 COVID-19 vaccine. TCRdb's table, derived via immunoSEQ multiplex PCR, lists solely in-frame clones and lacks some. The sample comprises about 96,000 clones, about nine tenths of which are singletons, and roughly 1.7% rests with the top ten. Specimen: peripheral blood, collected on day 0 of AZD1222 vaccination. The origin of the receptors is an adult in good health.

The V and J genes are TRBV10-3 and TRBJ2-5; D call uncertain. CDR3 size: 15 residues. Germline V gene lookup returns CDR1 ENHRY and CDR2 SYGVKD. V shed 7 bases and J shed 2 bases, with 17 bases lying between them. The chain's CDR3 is CAITPFARRQETQYF. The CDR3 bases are TGTGCCATCACGCCATTCGCCCGGCGACAAGAGACCCAGTACTTC.

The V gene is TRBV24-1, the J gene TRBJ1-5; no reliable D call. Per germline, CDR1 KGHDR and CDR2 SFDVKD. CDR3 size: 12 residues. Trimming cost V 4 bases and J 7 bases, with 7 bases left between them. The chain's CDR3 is CATSDSGQPQHF. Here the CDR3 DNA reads TGTGCCACCAGTGACTCGGGGCAGCCCCAGCATTTT.

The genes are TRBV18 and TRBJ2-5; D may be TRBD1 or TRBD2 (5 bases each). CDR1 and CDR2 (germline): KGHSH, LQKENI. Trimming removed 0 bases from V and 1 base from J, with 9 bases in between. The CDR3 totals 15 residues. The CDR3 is CASSPPGGPQETQYF. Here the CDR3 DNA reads TGTGCCAGCTCACCACCTGGGGGACCCCAAGAGACCCAGTACTTC.

CDR3 sequence: CASSQGQWNTEAFF. CDR3 nucleotide sequence: TGTGCCAGCAGTCAGGGACAGTGGAACACTGAAGCTTTCTTT. V usage is TRBV28 and J usage is TRBJ1-1, with 7 bases lining up with TRBD1. J lost 1 base, V lost 5 bases, and 4 bases had no gene match. The CDR3 is 14 residues long. The V gene's germline CDR1 is MDHEN and CDR2 SYDVKM.

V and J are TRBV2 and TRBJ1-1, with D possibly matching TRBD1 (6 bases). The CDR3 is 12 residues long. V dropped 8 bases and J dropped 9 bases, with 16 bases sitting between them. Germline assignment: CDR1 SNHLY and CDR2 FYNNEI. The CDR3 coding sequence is TGTGCCAGCCGAACAGGGTCCCTTCAAGCTTTCTTT. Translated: CASRTGSLQAFF. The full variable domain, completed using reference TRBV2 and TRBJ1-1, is EPEVTQTPSHQVTQMGQEVILRCVPISNHLYFYWYRQILGQKVEFLVSFYNNEISEKSEIFDDQFSVERPDGSNFTLKIRSTKLEDSAMYFCASRTGSLQAFFGQGTRLTVV.

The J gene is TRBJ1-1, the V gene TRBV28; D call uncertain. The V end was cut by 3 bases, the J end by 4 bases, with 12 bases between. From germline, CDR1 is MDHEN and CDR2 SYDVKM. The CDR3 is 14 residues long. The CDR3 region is CASSLRGSGTEAFF. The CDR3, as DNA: TGTGCCAGCAGTTTGCGAGGGTCGGGCACTGAAGCTTTCTTT. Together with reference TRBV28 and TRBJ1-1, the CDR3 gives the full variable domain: DVKVTQSSRYLVKRTGEKVFLECVQDMDHENMFWYRQDPGLGLRLIYFSYDVKMKEKGDIPEGYSVSREKKERFSLILESASTNQTSMYLCASSLRGSGTEAFFGQGTRLTVV.

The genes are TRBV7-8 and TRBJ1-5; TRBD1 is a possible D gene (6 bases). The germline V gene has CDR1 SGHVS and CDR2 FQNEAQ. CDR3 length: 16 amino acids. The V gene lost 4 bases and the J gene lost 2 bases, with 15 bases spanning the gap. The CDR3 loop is CASSWEGGVGNQPQHF. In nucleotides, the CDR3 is TGTGCCAGCAGCTGGGAGGGGGGAGTGGGCAATCAGCCCCAGCATTTT.

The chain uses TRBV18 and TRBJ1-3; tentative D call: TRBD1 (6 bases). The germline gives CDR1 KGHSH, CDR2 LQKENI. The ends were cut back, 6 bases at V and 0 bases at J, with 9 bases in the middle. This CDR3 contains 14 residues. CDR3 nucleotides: TGTGCCAGCTCCGGGGACAACTCTGGAAACACCATATATTTT. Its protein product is CASSGDNSGNTIYF.

Here the CDR3 DNA reads TGTGCCAGTAGTATCCCAAACACTGAAGCTTTCTTT. Protein: CASSIPNTEAFF. The rearrangement links TRBV19 to TRBJ1-1, with D unclear. The length of the CDR3 is 12 residues. V was clipped by 3 bases and J by 2 bases, with 4 bases between them. Germline V gene data show CDR1 as LNHDA and CDR2 as SQIVND (reference sequence).

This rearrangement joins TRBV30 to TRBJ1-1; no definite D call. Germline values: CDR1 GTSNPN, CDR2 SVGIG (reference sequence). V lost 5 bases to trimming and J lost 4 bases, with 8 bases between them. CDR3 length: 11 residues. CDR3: CAWRLGTEAFF. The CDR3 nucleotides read TGTGCCTGGCGGTTAGGCACTGAAGCTTTCTTT.

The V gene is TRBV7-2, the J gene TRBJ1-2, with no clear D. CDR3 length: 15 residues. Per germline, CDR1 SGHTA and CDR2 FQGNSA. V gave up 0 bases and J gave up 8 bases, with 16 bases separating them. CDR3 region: CASSLAWEGERGYTF. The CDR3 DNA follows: TGTGCCAGCAGCTTAGCGTGGGAGGGCGAGAGGGGCTACACCTTC.

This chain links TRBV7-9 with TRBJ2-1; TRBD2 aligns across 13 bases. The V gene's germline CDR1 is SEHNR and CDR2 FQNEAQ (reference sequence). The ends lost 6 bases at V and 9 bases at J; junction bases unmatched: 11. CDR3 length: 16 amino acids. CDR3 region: CASRPVTSGGASEQFF. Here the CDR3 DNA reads TGTGCCAGCAGACCCGTCACTAGCGGGGGGGCCAGTGAGCAGTTCTTC.

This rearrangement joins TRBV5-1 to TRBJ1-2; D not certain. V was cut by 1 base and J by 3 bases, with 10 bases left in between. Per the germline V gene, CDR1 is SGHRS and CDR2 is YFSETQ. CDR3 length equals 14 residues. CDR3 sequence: CASSLRAVDYGYTF. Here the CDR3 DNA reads TGCGCCAGCAGCTTGAGAGCGGTCGACTATGGCTACACCTTC.

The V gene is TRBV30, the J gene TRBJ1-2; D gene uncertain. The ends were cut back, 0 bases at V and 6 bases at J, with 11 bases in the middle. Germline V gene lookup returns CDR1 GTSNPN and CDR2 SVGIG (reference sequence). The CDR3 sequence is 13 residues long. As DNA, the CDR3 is TGTGCCTGGAGTGTTATTGTCGAGAATGGCTACACCTTC. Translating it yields CAWSVIVENGYTF.

The CDR3 protein is CASSGTTSSEQFF. In DNA, the CDR3 is TGTGCCAGCAGTGGGACCACTAGCAGCGAGCAGTTCTTC. This sequence joins TRBV6-4 and TRBJ2-1, with D possibly TRBD2 on 6 matching bases. This CDR3 comprises 13 residues. V was pared by 4 bases and J by 10 bases, with 14 bases between. Germline CDR1 reads MRHNA; CDR2 reads SNTAGT.

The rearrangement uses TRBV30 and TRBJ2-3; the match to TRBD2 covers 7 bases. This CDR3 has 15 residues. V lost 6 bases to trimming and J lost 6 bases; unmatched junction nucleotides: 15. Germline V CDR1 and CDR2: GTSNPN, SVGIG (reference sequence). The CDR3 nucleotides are TGTGCCTGCCCCCGCGACGGGACTAACAGCGATACGCAGTATTTT. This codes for CACPRDGTNSDTQYF.

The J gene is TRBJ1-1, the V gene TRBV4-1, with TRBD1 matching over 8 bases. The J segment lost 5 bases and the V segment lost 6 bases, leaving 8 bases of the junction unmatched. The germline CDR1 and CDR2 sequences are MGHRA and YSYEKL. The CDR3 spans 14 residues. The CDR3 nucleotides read TGCGCCAGCAGAATGCAGGGGGCGCCGACTGAAGCTTTCTTT. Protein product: CASRMQGAPTEAFF.

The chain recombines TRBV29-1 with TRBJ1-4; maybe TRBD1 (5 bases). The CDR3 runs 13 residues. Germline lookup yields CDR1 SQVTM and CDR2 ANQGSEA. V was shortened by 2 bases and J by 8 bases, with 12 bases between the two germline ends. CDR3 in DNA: TGCAGCGTTGAATCCGGGACGAGGGAAAAACTGTTTTTT. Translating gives CSVESGTREKLFF.

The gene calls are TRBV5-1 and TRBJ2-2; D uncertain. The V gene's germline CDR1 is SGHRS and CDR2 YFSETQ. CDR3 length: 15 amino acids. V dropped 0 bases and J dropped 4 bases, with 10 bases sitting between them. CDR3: CASSLVSPGTGELFF. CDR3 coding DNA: TGCGCCAGCAGCTTGGTTTCTCCGGGCACCGGGGAGCTGTTTTTT.

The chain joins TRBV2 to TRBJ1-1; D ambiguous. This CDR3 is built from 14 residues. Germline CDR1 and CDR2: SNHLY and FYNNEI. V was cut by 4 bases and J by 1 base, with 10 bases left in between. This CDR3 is CASSAPAGNTEAFF. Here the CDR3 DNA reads TGTGCCAGCAGTGCGCCCGCGGGGAACACTGAAGCTTTCTTT.

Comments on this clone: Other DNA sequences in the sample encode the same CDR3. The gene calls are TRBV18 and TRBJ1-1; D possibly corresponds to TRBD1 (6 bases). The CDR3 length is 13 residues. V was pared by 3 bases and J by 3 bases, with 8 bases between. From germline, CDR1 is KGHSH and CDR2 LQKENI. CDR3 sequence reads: CASSPPGDTEAFF. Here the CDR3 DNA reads TGTGCCAGCTCACCTCCAGGGGACACTGAAGCTTTCTTT.

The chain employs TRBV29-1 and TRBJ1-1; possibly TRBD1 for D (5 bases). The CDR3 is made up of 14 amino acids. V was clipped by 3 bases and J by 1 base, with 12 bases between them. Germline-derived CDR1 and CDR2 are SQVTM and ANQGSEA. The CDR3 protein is CSVDSGGANTEAFF. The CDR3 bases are TGCAGCGTTGATAGTGGGGGAGCGAACACTGAAGCTTTCTTT. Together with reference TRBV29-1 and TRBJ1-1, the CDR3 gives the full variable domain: SAVISQKPSRDICQRGTSLTIQCQVDSQVTMMFWYRQQPGQSLTLIATANQGSEATYESGFVIDKFPISRPNLTFSTLTVSNMSPEDSSIYLCSVDSGGANTEAFFGQGTRLTVV.

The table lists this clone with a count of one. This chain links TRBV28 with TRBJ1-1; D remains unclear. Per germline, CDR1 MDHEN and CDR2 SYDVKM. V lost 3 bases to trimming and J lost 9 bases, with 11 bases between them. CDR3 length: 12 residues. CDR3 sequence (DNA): TGTGCCAGCAGTTTTGGCAGAGACAAAGCTTTCTTT. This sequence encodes CASSFGRDKAFF.

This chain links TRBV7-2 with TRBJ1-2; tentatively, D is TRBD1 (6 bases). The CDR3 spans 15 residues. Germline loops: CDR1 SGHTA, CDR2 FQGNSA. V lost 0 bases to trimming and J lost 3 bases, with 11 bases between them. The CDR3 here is CASSLAGQTHYGYTF. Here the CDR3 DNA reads TGTGCCAGCAGCTTAGCAGGACAGACTCACTATGGCTACACCTTC.

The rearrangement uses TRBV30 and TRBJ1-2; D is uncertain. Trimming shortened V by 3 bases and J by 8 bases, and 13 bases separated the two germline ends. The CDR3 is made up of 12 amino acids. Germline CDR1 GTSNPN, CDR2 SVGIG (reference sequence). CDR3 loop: CAWSAWGWGYTF. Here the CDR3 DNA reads TGTGCCTGGAGCGCATGGGGTTGGGGCTACACCTTC.

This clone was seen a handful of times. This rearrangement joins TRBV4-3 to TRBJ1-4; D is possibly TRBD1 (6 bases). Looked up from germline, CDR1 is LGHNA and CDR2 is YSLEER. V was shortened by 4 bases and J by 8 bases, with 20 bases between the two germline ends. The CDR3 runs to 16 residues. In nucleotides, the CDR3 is TGCGCCAGCAGCCCGGACAACGGGGGCCGAGAAGAAAAACTGTTTTTT. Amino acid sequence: CASSPDNGGREEKLFF.

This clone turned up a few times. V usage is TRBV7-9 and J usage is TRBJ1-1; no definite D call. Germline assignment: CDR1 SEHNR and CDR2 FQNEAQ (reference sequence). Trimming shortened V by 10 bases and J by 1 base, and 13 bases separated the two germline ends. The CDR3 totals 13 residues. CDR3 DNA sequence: TGTGCCACTCGTCGAGAGGCGAACACTGAAGCTTTCTTT. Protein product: CATRREANTEAFF.

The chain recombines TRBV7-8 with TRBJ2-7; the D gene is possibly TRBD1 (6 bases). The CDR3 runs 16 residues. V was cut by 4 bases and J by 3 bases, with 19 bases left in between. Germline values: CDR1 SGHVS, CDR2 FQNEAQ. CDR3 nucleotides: TGTGCCAGCAGCTCGAGCCTTGGGGGCAGGAGCTACGAGCAGTACTTC. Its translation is CASSSSLGGRSYEQYF.

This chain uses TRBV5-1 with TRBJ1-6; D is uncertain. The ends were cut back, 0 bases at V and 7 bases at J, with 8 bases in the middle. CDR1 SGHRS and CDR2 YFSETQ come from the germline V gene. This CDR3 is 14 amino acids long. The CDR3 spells CASSLEQRNSPLHF. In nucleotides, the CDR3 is TGCGCCAGCAGCTTGGAACAGCGAAATTCACCCCTCCACTTT.

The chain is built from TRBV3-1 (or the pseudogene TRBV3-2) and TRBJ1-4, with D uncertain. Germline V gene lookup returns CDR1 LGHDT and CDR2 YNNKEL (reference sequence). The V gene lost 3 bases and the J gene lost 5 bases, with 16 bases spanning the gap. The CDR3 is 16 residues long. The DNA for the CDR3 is TGTGCCAGCAGCCAGGCTAAGAAGGGAGTGAATGAAAAACTGTTTTTT. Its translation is CASSQAKKGVNEKLFF.